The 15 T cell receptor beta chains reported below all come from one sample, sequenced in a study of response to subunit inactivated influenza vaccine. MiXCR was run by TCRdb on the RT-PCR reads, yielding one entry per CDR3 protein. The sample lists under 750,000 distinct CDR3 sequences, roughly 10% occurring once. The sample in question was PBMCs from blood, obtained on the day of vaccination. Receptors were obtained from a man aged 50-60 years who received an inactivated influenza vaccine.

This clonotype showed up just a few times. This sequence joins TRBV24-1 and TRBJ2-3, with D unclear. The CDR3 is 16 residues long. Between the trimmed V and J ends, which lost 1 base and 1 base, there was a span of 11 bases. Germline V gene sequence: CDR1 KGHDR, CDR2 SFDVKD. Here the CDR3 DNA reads TGTGCCACCAGTGATTTAGGCCGAAGTCGCACAGATACGCAGTATTTT. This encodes CATSDLGRSRTDTQYF.

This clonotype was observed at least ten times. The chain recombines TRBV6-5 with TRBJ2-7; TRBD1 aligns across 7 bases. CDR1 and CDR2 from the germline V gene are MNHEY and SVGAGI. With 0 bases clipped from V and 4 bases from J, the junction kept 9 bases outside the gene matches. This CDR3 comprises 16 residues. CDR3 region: CASSYSPARGKYEQYF. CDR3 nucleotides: TGTGCCAGCAGTTACTCGCCGGCCAGGGGGAAGTACGAGCAGTACTTC.

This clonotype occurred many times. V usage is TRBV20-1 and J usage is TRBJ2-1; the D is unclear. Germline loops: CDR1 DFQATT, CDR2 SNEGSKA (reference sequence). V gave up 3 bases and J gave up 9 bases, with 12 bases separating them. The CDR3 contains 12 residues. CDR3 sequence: CSARVRAREQFF. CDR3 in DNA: TGCAGTGCTAGGGTTAGGGCGCGTGAGCAGTTCTTC.

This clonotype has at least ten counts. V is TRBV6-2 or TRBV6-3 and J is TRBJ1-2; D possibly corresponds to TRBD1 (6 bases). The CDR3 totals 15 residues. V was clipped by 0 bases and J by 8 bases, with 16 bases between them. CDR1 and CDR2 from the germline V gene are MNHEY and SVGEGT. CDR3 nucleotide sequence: TGTGCCAGCAGTTACTCTGGGGGCCGTTTAGGAGGCTACACCTTC. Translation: CASSYSGGRLGGYTF.

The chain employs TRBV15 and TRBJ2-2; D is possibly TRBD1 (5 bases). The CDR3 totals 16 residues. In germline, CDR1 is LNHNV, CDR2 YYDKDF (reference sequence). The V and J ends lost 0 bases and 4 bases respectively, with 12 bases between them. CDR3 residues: CATSRERQGITGELFF. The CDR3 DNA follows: TGTGCCACCAGCAGAGAGAGGCAGGGCATCACCGGGGAGCTGTTTTTT.

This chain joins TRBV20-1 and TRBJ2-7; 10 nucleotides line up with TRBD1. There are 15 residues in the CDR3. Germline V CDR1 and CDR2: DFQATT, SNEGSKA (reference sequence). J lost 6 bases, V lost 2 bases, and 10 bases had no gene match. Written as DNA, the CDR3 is TGCAGTGCTAGAAAGCCGAGGACAGGGGGAAGCGAGCAGTACTTC. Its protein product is CSARKPRTGGSEQYF.

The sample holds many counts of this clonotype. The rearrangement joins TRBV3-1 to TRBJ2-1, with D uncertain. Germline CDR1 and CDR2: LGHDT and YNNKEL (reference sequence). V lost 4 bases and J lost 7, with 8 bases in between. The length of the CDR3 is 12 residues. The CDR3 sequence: CASSRLDNEQFF. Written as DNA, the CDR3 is TGTGCCAGCAGCCGCCTGGATAATGAGCAGTTCTTC.

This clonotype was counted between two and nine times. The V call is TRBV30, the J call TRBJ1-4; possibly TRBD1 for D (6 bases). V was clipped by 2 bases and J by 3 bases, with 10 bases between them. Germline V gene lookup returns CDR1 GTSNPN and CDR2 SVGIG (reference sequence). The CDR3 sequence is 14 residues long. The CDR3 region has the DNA TGTGCCTGGAGTCAGGGGAAGTCTAATGAAAAACTGTTTTTT. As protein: CAWSQGKSNEKLFF.

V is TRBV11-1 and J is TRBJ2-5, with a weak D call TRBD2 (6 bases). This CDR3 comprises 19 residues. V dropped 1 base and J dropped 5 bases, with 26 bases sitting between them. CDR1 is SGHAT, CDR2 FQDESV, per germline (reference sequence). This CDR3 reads CASSLERLSTSPFMETQYF. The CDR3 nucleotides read TGTGCCAGCAGCTTAGAGCGTTTGAGTACTAGCCCATTCATGGAGACCCAGTACTTC.

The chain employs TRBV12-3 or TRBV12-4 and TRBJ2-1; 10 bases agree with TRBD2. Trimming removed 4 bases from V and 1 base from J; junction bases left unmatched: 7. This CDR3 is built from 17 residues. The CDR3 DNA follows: TGTGCCAGCAGTTCCCACTGGACTAGCGGTTCCTACAATGAGCAGTTCTTC. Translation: CASSSHWTSGSYNEQFF.

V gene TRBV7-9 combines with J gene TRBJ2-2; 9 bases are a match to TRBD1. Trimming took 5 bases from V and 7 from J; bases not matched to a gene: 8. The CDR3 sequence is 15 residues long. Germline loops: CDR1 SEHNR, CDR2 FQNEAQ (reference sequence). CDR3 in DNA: TGTGCCAGCAGCGACCGGACAGGGGTCTTCGGGGAGCTGTTTTTT. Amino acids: CASSDRTGVFGELFF. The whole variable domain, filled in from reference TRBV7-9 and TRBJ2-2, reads DTGVSQNPRHKITKRGQNVTFRCDPISEHNRLYWYRQTLGQGPEFLTYFQNEAQLEKSRLLSDRFSAERPKGSFSTLEIQRTEQGDSAMYLCASSDRTGVFGELFFGEGSRLTVL.

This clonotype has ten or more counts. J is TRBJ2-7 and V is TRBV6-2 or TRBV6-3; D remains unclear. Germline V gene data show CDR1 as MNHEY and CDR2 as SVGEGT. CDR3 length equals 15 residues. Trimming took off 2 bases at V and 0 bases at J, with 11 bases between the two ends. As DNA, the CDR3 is TGTGCCAGCAGTTACCGTGGACGGAGCTCCTACGAGCAGTACTTC. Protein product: CASSYRGRSSYEQYF.

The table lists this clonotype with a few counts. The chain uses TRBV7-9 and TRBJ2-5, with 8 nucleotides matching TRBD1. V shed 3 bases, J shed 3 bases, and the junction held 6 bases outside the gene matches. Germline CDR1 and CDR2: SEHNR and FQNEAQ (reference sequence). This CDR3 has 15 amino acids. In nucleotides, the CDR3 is TGTGCCAGCAGCTTCCCGGGGACAGGAAAAGAGACCCAGTACTTC. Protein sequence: CASSFPGTGKETQYF.

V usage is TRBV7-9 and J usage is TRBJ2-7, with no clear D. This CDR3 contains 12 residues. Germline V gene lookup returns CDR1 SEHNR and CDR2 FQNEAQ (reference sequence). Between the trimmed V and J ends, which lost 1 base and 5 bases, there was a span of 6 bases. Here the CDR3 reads CASSLGEDEQYF. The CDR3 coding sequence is TGTGCCAGCAGCTTAGGAGAGGACGAGCAGTACTTC.

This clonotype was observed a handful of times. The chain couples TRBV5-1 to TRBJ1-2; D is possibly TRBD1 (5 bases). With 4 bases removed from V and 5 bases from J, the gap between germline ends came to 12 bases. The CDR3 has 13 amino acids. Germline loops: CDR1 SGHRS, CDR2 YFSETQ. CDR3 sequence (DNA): TGCGCCAGCAGCCCCCTACAGGAGTATGGCTACACCTTC. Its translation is CASSPLQEYGYTF.